This T cell receptor (beta chain) was identified in a study of blood T cell repertoires in COVID-19. Across the whole study: Donors in the United States, Italy and Spain gave samples during acute or convalescent COVID-19.

TCRdb's table, derived via immunoSEQ multiplex PCR, lists solely in-frame clones and lacks some. The sample contains 70,000 or so clones, 82% of which appear only once. CDR3 length: 15 amino acids. Germline V lookup: CDR1 SGHTA, CDR2 FQGNSA. Deletions cut 5 bases from V and 0 bases from J, with 14 bases between. This chain uses TRBV7-2 with TRBJ2-7; perhaps TRBD2 as D (5 bases). The receptor was isolated from a human donor in a cohort sampled during active COVID-19. Sequenced sample: peripheral blood. This CDR3 is CASSLRAISSYEQYF. Here the CDR3 DNA reads TGTGCCAGCAGCCTGCGGGCCATAAGCTCCTACGAGCAGTACTTC.